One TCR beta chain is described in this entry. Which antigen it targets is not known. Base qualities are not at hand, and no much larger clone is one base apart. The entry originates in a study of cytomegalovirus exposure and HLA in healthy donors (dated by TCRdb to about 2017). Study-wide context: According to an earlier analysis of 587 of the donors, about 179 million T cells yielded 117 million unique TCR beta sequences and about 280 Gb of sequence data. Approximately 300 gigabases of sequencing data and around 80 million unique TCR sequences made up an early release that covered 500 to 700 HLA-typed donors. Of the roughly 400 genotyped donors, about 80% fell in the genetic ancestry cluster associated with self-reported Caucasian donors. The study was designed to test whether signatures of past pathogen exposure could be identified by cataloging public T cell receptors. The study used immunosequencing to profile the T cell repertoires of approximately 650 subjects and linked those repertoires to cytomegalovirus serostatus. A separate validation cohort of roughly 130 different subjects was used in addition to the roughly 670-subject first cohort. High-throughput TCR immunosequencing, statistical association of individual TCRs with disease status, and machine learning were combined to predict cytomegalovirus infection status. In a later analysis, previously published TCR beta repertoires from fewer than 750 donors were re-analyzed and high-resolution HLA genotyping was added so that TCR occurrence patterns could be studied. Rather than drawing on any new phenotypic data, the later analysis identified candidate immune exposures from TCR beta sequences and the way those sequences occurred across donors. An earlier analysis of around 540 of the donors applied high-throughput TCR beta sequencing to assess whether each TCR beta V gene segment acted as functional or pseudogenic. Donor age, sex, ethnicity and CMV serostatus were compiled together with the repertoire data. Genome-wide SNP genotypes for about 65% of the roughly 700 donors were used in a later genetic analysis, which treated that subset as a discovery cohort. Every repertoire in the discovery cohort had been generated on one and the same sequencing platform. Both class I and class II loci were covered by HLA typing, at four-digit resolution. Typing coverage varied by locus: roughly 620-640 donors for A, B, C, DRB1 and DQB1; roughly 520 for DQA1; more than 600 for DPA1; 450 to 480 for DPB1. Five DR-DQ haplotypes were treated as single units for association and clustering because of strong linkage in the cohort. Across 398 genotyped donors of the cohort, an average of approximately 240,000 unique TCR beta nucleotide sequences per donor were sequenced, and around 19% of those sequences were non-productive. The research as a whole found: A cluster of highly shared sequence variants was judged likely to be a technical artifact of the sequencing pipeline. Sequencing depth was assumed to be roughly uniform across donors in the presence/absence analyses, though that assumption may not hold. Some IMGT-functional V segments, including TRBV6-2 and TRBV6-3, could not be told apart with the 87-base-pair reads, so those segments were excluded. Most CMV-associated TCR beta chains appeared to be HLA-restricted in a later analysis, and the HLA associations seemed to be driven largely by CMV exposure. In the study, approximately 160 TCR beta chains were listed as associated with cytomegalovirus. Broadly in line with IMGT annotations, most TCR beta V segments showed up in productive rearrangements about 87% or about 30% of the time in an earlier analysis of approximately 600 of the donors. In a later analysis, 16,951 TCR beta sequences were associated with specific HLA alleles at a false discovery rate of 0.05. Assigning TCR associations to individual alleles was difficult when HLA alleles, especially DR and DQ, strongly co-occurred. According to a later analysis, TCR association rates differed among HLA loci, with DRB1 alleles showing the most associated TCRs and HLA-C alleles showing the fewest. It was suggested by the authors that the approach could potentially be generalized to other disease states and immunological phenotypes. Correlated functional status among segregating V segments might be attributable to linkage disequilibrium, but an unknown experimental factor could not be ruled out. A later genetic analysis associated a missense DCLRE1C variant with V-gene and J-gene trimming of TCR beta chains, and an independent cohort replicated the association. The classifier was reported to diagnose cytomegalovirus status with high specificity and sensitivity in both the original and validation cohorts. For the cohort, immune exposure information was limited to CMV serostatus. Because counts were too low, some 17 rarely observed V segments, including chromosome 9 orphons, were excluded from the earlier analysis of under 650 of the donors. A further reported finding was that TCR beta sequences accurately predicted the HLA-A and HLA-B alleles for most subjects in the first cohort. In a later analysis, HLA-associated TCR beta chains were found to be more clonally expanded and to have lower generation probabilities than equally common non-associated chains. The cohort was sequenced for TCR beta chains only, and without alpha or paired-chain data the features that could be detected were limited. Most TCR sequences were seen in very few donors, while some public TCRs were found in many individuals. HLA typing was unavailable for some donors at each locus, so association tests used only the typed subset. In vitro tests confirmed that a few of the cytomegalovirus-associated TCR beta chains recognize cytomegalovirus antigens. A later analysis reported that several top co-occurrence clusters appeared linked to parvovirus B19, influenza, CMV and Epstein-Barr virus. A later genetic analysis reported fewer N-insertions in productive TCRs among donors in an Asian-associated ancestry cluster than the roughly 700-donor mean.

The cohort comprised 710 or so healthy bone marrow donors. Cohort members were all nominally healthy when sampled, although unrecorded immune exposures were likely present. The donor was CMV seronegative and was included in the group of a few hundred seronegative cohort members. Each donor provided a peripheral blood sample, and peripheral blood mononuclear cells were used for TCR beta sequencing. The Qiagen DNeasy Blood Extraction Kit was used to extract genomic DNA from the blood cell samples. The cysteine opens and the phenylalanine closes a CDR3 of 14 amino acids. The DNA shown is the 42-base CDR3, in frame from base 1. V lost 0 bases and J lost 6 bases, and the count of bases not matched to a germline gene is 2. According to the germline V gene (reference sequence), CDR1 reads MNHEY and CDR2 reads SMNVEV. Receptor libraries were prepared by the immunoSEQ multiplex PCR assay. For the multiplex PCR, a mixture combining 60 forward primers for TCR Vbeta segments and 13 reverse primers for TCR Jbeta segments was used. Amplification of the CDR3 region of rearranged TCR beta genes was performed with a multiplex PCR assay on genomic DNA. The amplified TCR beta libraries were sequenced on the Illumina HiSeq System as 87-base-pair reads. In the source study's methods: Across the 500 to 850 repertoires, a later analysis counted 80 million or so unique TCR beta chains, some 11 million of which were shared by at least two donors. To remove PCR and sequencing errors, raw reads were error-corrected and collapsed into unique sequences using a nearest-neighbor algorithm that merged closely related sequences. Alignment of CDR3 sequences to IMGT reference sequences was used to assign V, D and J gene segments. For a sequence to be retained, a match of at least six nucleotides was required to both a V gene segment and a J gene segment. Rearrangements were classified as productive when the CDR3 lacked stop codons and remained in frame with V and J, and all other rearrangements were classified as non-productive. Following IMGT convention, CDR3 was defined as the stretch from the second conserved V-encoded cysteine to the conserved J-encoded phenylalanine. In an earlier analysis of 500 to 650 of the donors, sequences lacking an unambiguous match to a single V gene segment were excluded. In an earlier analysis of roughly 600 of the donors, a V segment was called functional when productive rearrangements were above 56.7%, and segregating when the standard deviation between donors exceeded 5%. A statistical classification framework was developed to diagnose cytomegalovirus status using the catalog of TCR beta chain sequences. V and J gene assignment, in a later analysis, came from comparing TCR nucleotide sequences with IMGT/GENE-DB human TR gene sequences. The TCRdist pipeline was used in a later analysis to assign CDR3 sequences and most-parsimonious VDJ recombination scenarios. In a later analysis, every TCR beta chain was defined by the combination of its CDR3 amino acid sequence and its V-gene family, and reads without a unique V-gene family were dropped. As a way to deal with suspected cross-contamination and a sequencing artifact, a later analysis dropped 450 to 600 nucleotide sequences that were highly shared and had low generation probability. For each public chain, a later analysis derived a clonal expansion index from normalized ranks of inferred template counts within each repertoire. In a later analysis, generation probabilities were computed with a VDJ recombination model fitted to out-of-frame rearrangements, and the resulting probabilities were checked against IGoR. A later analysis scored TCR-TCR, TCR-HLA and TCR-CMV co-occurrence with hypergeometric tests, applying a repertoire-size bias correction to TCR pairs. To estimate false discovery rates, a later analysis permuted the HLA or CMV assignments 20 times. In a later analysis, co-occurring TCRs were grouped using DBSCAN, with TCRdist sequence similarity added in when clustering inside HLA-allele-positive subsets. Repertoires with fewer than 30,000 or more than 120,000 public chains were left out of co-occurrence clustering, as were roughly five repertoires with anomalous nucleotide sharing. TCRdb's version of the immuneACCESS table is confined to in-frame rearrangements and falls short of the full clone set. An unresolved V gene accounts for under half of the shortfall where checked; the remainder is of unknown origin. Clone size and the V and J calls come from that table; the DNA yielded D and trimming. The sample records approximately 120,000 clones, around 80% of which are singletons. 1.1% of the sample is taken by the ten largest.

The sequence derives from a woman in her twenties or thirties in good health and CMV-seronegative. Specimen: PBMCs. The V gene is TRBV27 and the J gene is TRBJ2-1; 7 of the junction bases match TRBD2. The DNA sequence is TGTGCCAGCAGTTTATCGGGGGGGGGCAATGAGCAGTTCTTC. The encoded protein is CASSLSGGGNEQFF.